These T cell receptor beta chains were read from a single sample in a study of post-analysis software for immune sequencing data. TCRdb passed the PCR reads through MiXCR, listing each CDR3 protein once. The sample lists a few hundred thousand distinct CDR3 sequences, around 40% occurring once. Material: blood. These receptors all stem from a girl aged 10-17 years with multiple sclerosis. The CDR3 runs from the conserved cysteine through the conserved F or W. A D gene is named only where the DNA matches it firmly. Clone size is not always given. Where it is, it says once, few, many or a class for expanded clones.

clone_size	v_call	d_call	j_call	cdr3_aa
few	TRBV5-1	.	TRBJ1-4	CASSFTPSNEKLFF
.	TRBV5-5	TRBD1	TRBJ2-1	CASSRGQVTGGEQFF
.	TRBV20-1	TRBD1	TRBJ2-3	CSASPLGQDTDTQYF
once	TRBV4-3	.	TRBJ2-5	CASSQLRRVGETQYF
.	TRBV18	.	TRBJ1-1	CASSPTGGTTEAFF
.	TRBV12-3/TRBV12-4	.	TRBJ2-5	CASSLTTGRETQYF
few	TRBV3-1	TRBD1	TRBJ1-2	CASSQVGLRGQSNYGYTF
few	TRBV7-2	.	TRBJ1-1	CASSYKVEAFF
.	TRBV9	TRBD2	TRBJ2-1	CASSVVALAGGSLDEQFF
many	TRBV12-3/TRBV12-4	.	TRBJ2-7	CASSPGDSSYEQYF
.	TRBV7-9	.	TRBJ1-5	CASSFQGDQPQHF
few	TRBV7-6	.	TRBJ2-3	CASSLEPWGSTDTQYF
.	TRBV5-1	.	TRBJ2-1	CASSSDGQGAGNEQFF
few	TRBV4-3	TRBD1	TRBJ2-7	CASSHLPDRGFPGNEQYF
.	TRBV20-1	.	TRBJ2-1	CSARPRTNPYNEQFF
.	TRBV5-1	.	TRBJ1-2	CASSWDRDYGYTF
.	TRBV6-5	.	TRBJ1-1	CASSYANGVGIEAFF
.	TRBV7-6	TRBD2	TRBJ2-5	CASSLAQAGVGETQYF
few	TRBV20-1	TRBD2	TRBJ2-5	CSSRGSLAGGETQYF
.	TRBV5-1	.	TRBJ1-1	CASKMGVNTEAFF
.	TRBV9	TRBD2	TRBJ2-7	CASSRVAGSTISYEQYF
once	TRBV27	TRBD2	TRBJ2-1	CASSLGRLAITVHEQFF
.	TRBV18	TRBD1	TRBJ1-4	CASSPPRGPKDEKLFF
few	TRBV20-1	TRBD2	TRBJ2-1	CSARGTIGEQFF
.	TRBV20-1	TRBD2	TRBJ2-1	CSARVVDIAGGLDEQFF
.	TRBV28	TRBD2	TRBJ2-1	CASSSPGLATTNEQFF
few	TRBV5-6	TRBD2	TRBJ2-3	CASLRSGLLTDTQYF
.	TRBV4-3	.	TRBJ1-6	CASSQEVGELSPLHF
few	TRBV7-3	.	TRBJ2-1	CASSHPERGYNEQFF
few	TRBV5-6	.	TRBJ2-7	CASSDRDGAYEQYF
.	TRBV20-1	TRBD2	TRBJ2-1	CSAKGRGRAYNEQFF
.	TRBV3-1	TRBD1	TRBJ1-2	CASSQDSTGSYGYTF
.	TRBV4-2	.	TRBJ2-1	CASSRRGDSYNEQFF
few	TRBV24-1	.	TRBJ2-1	CATSGAGLHNEQFF
many	TRBV5-1	.	TRBJ1-5	CASSPDRNQPQHF
.	TRBV15	TRBD1	TRBJ2-3	CATSRGTGAGDTQYF
.	TRBV10-3	TRBD1	TRBJ2-3	CAISVEGTGADTQYF
.	TRBV12-3/TRBV12-4	.	TRBJ2-5	CASSFTQGYETQYF
.	TRBV7-3	TRBD2	TRBJ2-4	CASSSSGGRENIQYF
.	TRBV28	TRBD2	TRBJ2-1	CASSRGLAGPNEQFF
once	TRBV3-1	TRBD2	TRBJ2-5	CASSQDWGLAGVQETQYF
few	TRBV24-1	.	TRBJ2-7	CATSPSSPPYEQYF
few	TRBV28	TRBD1	TRBJ2-7	CASSQEGQGLSYEQYF
once	TRBV27	.	TRBJ2-2	CASSFLPRVRGVDTGELFF
.	TRBV7-3	TRBD1	TRBJ2-3	CASSQGASTQYF
.	TRBV25-1	TRBD1	TRBJ2-5	CAGSELGQNQETQYF
few	TRBV7-6	TRBD1	TRBJ2-1	CASSAQTGAEQFF
few	TRBV29-1	.	TRBJ2-5	CSVDDLGETQYF
.	TRBV20-1	.	TRBJ2-5	CSVILRGRRETQYF
.	TRBV11-2	.	TRBJ2-7	CASSLEPGGPYEQYF
few	TRBV2	.	TRBJ2-7	CASSEEEGSEQYF
.	TRBV11-2	TRBD2	TRBJ2-1	CASSSGTSGRVDEQFF